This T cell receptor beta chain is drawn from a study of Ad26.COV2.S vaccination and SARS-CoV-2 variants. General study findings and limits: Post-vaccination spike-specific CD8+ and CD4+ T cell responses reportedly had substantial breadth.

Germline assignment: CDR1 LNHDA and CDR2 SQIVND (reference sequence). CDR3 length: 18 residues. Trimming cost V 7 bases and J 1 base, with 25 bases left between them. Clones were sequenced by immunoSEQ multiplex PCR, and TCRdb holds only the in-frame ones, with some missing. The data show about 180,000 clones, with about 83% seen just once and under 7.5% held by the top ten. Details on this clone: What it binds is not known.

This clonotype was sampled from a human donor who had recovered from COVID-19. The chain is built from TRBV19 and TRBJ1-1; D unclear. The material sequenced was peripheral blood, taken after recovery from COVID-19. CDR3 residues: CASTSPTLRHSKNTEAFF. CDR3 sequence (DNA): TGTGCCAGTACCTCCCCGACGCTGAGACATAGCAAGAACACTGAAGCTTTCTTT.